These 16 T cell receptor beta chains originate from one sample sequenced in a study of blood T cell repertoires in COVID-19 (dated by TCRdb to between 2020 and 2021). Libraries were built with the immunoSEQ multiplex PCR assay. Not all clones reach the TCRdb copy of this immuneACCESS table, which keeps in-frame sequences only. Checked studies attribute under half of the gap to unresolved V genes and leave the rest unexplained. The sample table contains 130,000 to 150,000 clones; only one count was recorded for just under 80% of them. The top ten constitute just under 2% of the sample. Sequenced: peripheral blood. The receptors derive from a woman aged 55-75 years with acute or convalescent COVID-19.

The genes are TRBV20-1 and TRBJ2-1; a weak D match, TRBD2 (6 bases). The CDR3 sequence is 13 residues long. The V and J ends lost 3 bases and 8 bases respectively, with 14 bases between them. Germline lookup yields CDR1 DFQATT and CDR2 SNEGSKA (reference sequence). The CDR3 is CSASRRDGDEQFF. In nucleotides, the CDR3 is TGCAGTGCTAGTCGGCGGGATGGCGATGAGCAGTTCTTC.

The J gene is TRBJ2-2, the V gene TRBV12-3 or TRBV12-4; no definite D call. The CDR3 length is 12 residues. V gave up 6 bases and J gave up 6 bases, with 8 bases separating them. In nucleotides, the CDR3 is TGTGCCAGCAGCTACCATTCCGGGGAGCTGTTTTTT. It yields the protein CASSYHSGELFF.

The J gene is TRBJ1-5, the V gene TRBV27; D may be TRBD1 (5 bases). The CDR3 sequence is 15 residues long. V lost 5 bases to trimming and J lost 6 bases, with 17 bases between them. Germline V lookup: CDR1 MNHEY, CDR2 SMNVEV (reference sequence). The CDR3 bases are TGTGCCAGCAGTCGACTCGGGGGTGAGAGTCAGCCCCAGCATTTT. It specifies CASSRLGGESQPQHF.

This chain links TRBV30 with TRBJ2-1; 9 bases are shared with TRBD1. Germline V gene data show CDR1 as GTSNPN and CDR2 as SVGIG (reference sequence). Unmatched junction bases numbered 9, after V lost 2 bases and J lost 7 bases. This CDR3 is built from 15 residues. CDR3 sequence reads: CAWSHPGQGRNEQFF. As DNA, the CDR3 is TGTGCCTGGAGTCACCCGGGACAGGGAAGAAATGAGCAGTTCTTC.

V usage is TRBV6-2 or TRBV6-3 and J usage is TRBJ2-7; 7 nucleotides align to TRBD1. V shed 4 bases, J shed 5 bases, and the junction held 8 bases outside the gene matches. The CDR3 is made up of 14 amino acids. Germline CDR1 and CDR2: MNHEY and SVGEGT. The DNA for the CDR3 is TGTGCCAGCAGTTCCGGGACAGCGTTCGACGAGCAGTACTTC. Translation: CASSSGTAFDEQYF.

This clone was counted once. This rearrangement joins TRBV18 to TRBJ2-4; 7 nucleotides agree with TRBD1. V lost 1 base to trimming and J lost 0 bases; unmatched junction nucleotides: 9. This CDR3 comprises 18 residues. The germline V gene encodes CDR1 KGHSH and CDR2 LQKENI. The CDR3 loop is CASSPLGQSRLAKNIQYF. The CDR3 DNA reads as TGTGCCAGCTCACCACTGGGACAGTCCCGTCTAGCCAAAAACATTCAGTACTTC.

This clone was detected a few times. J is TRBJ2-1 and V is TRBV6-5; weak D call: TRBD2 (6 bases). The CDR3 spans 13 residues. V was shortened by 8 bases and J by 10 bases, with 18 bases between the two germline ends. The germline CDR1 and CDR2 sequences are MNHEY and SVGAGI. The CDR3 region is CASARIAAKEQFF. CDR3 bases: TGTGCCAGCGCTCGTATAGCGGCTAAGGAGCAGTTCTTC.

This clone appeared a single time. CDR3 residues: CASREISGAVQETQYF. CDR3 nucleotide sequence: TGTGCCAGCAGGGAAATTAGCGGAGCCGTTCAAGAGACCCAGTACTTC. The rearrangement links TRBV28 to TRBJ2-5; a possible D gene is TRBD2 (6 bases). Between the trimmed V and J ends, which lost 6 bases and 2 bases, there was a span of 19 bases. In germline, CDR1 is MDHEN, CDR2 SYDVKM. This CDR3 spans 16 amino acids.

The chain has TRBV9 and TRBJ2-2, with a weak D call TRBD2 (6 bases). V was cut by 1 base and J by 1 base, with 11 bases left in between. The CDR3 contains 16 residues. Per the germline V gene, CDR1 is SGDLS and CDR2 is YYNGEE. The CDR3 DNA is TGTGCCAGCAGCGTATACGGAGCGGGGAACACCGGGGAGCTGTTTTTT. Protein: CASSVYGAGNTGELFF.

The rearrangement links TRBV21-1 to TRBJ2-4; the table's D gene call, TRBD2, was not cross checked with the DNA. TRBV21-1 is assigned pseudogene status. This CDR3 spans 15 amino acids. The CDR3 nucleotides read TGTGCCAGCGGACAAAACCTAGCGGGAGTAAACATTCAGTACTTC. Encoded protein: CASGQNLAGVNIQYF.

J is TRBJ2-1 and V is TRBV14; 11 bases match TRBD2. The germline V gene encodes CDR1 SGHDN and CDR2 FVKESK. This CDR3 is built from 18 residues. The V and J ends lost 4 bases and 4 bases, in that order; junction bases with no gene match: 12. CDR3 in DNA: TGTGCCAGCAGCCCGGGACTAGCGGTCCCTATACAGTACAATGAGCAGTTCTTC. Translating it yields CASSPGLAVPIQYNEQFF.

The J gene is TRBJ1-6, the V gene TRBV5-1; no firm D call. CDR3 length: 14 residues. Germline lookup yields CDR1 SGHRS and CDR2 YFSETQ. Trimming shortened V by 2 bases and J by 5 bases, and 8 bases separated the two germline ends. CDR3 in amino acids: CASSLRQDNSPLHF. The CDR3 bases are TGCGCCAGCAGCTTACGCCAGGATAATTCACCCCTCCACTTT.

The chain carries TRBV27 and TRBJ2-7; 8 bases match TRBD2. The trim removed 2 bases at V and 3 bases at J, leaving 3 bases unmatched. The V gene's germline CDR1 is MNHEY and CDR2 SMNVEV (reference sequence). The CDR3 is 14 amino acids. The CDR3 loop is CASSLRAGDYEQYF. Written as DNA, the CDR3 is TGTGCCAGCAGTTTACGAGCGGGGGACTACGAGCAGTACTTC.

This chain uses TRBV4-1 with TRBJ1-1; D is unresolved. The germline V gene encodes CDR1 MGHRA and CDR2 YSYEKL. The CDR3 is 16 residues long. V dropped 3 bases and J dropped 0 bases, with 14 bases sitting between them. The CDR3 here is CASSHVFFSLNTEAFF. The DNA for the CDR3 is TGCGCCAGCAGCCATGTTTTTTTTTCGTTGAACACTGAAGCTTTCTTT.

DNA of the CDR3: TGTGCCAGCAGCCCACTAGGGACTAGCGGGAGCCACGAGCAGTACTTC. Protein: CASSPLGTSGSHEQYF. This chain uses TRBV9 with TRBJ2-7; 14 bases align to TRBD2. The V gene's germline CDR1 is SGDLS and CDR2 YYNGEE. The V segment lost 4 bases and the J segment 5 bases; nucleotides outside the gene matches: 8. The CDR3 length is 16 residues.

This clone occurred once. The rearrangement links TRBV19 to TRBJ1-5; TRBD1 matches at 7 bases. The ends lost 5 bases at V and 1 base at J; junction bases unmatched: 8. Germline loops: CDR1 LNHDA, CDR2 SQIVND (reference sequence). This CDR3 contains 16 residues. This chain's CDR3 is CASSPTGTASNQPQHF. In DNA form, the CDR3 reads TGTGCCAGTAGTCCAACCGGGACAGCCAGCAATCAGCCCCAGCATTTT.